The rows below give T cell receptor beta chains drawn from one sample of a study of shared clonotypes between healthy human individuals. Profiling relied on immunoSEQ multiplex PCR, and the TCRdb table lists in-frame clones only, not all of them. The sample lists approximately 1,500,000 clones; over 95% were seen once. Sequenced material: naive CD4+ T cells sorted from blood. The receptors were sampled from a young man in good health. Each CDR3 is given without its conserved first and last residue.

V gene: TRBV18
CDR3 protein: ASSQLPGTGKNTEAF

V gene: TRBV7-2
CDR3 protein: ASSLTGRGDRGRNTEAF

V gene: TRBV7-8
CDR3 protein: ASSPEGISSYNEQF

V gene: TRBV19
CDR3 protein: ASSLLRTSNQPQH

V gene: TRBV10-3
CDR3 protein: AISPGQGGQPQH

V gene: TRBV19
CDR3 protein: ASSIGQGRVDEQY

V gene: TRBV28
CDR3 protein: ASSPNGMIYSYNEQF

V gene: TRBV18
CDR3 protein: ASSPLPRASTDTQY

V gene: TRBV6-6
CDR3 protein: ASSYQGWSNEQF

V gene: TRBV29-1
CDR3 protein: SVRPGQPEEQY

V gene: TRBV29-1
CDR3 protein: SVGPDDPRRNTESF

V gene: TRBV18
CDR3 protein: ASSQGRTSGNEQF

V gene: TRBV2
CDR3 protein: ASSDVLSNQPQH

V gene: TRBV2
CDR3 protein: ASSVQFIGELF

V gene: TRBV6-5
CDR3 protein: ASSFEHWGTQY

V gene: TRBV5-6
CDR3 protein: ASSPVGNTEAF

V gene: TRBV28
CDR3 protein: ASSFKGPANTGELF

V gene: TRBV5-4
CDR3 protein: ASSLQSRVQGNTGELF

V gene: TRBV30
CDR3 protein: AWSVRRVLGQPQH

V gene: TRBV7-8
CDR3 protein: ASSLAQGQGYNEQF

V gene: TRBV28
CDR3 protein: ASSLTGGRAGELF